This paragraph covers one TCR beta chain sequence. Antigen: not known. Germline V CDR1 and CDR2: SQVTM, ANQGSEA. CDR3 size: 16 residues. Germline trimming cut 6 bases from V and 2 bases from J; bases unmatched to any gene: 11. All sequencing subjects had displayed CD8+CD57+ cell expansion on flow cytometry. With no exception, the patients had severe acquired aplastic anemia. The TCR beta profiling, which covered VDJ combination and CDR3 sequence, was carried out using genomic DNA as the template. TCRdb recomputed calls from the reads with MiXCR, one row per CDR3 protein. Among around 170,000 distinct CDR3 sequences listed, 40% to 50% were seen once. This record belongs to a study of CD8+CD57+ T cells in acquired aplastic anemia. Turning to the study itself: Across the sorted CD4+ and CD8+ cells, DNA amounts averaged about 3.1 ug. Points from the study as a whole: About 27 CD8+ CDR3 sequences were shared between patients and controls. Patients were compared with controls for CD8+ Simpson's diversity, and no significant difference emerged.

The gene calls are TRBV29-1 and TRBJ2-7; 12 bases map to TRBD1. The TCR originated in a human donor with aplastic anemia. Material for sequencing was sorted CD4+, CD8+, or CD8+CD57+ T cells (not recorded which) from PBMCs. DNA of the CDR3: TGCAGCGTGACCGGGACAGGGGGCGCCTTTGCCTACGAGCAGTACTTC. Protein: CSVTGTGGAFAYEQYF.